Each of the 12 T cell receptor beta chains below was sequenced from the same sample in a study of shared clonotypes between healthy human individuals. Libraries were prepared by immunoSEQ multiplex PCR; TCRdb keeps only in-frame clonotypes and omits some of them. The data contain approximately 2.1 million clones, roughly 93% of them singletons. Sequenced input: naive CD4+ T cells from PBMCs. Indicated subset: CD45RA+ positively selected. These receptors were taken from a man younger than 30 in good health. Some clones in this sample may be carry-over from other donors' samples.

This clone was seen a single time. The chain couples TRBV19 to TRBJ2-3, with a weak D call TRBD2 (6 bases). CDR1 and CDR2 (germline): LNHDA, SQIVND (reference sequence). This CDR3 is built from 13 residues. Trimming took 7 bases from V and 7 from J, leaving 15 bases between them. The CDR3 loop is CASTGRDLYTQYF. The CDR3 DNA reads as TGTGCCAGTACGGGGCGGGACTTATATACGCAGTATTTT.

Worth noting for this clone: This CDR3 is also generated by other DNA sequences in the sample. The CDR3, as DNA: TGCAGCGTTGCTGGGCGGGGAAGCTACAATGAGCAGTTCTTC. This sequence encodes CSVAGRGSYNEQFF. The J gene is TRBJ2-1, the V gene TRBV29-1; perhaps TRBD2 as D (6 bases). CDR1 and CDR2 (germline): SQVTM, ANQGSEA. The ends were cut back, 4 bases at V and 3 bases at J, with 13 bases in the middle. The CDR3 is made up of 14 amino acids.

The CDR3 DNA reads TGTGCCAGCAGCCCACAGGGGGCGAGAGAGACCCAGTACTTC. Residues: CASSPQGARETQYF. V usage is TRBV5-8 and J usage is TRBJ2-5; 9 bases are shared with TRBD1. CDR3 length: 14 amino acids. Germline V gene lookup returns CDR1 SGHTS and CDR2 YDEGEE. The trim removed 4 bases at V and 4 bases at J, leaving 5 bases unmatched.

The chain combines TRBV19 with TRBJ2-3; 7 bases fit TRBD1. The CDR3 is made up of 13 amino acids. The V gene's germline CDR1 is LNHDA and CDR2 SQIVND (reference sequence). V shed 6 bases, J shed 8 bases, and the junction held 8 bases outside the gene matches. The CDR3 DNA reads as TGTGCCAGTAGGGGTACAGGGGACGCTACGCAGTATTTT. This codes for CASRGTGDATQYF.

The chain employs TRBV18 and TRBJ2-5; perhaps TRBD2 as D (6 bases). V was cut by 4 bases and J by 5 bases, with 14 bases left in between. Germline V gene lookup returns CDR1 KGHSH and CDR2 LQKENI. The CDR3 is made up of 14 amino acids. The CDR3 region is CASSHRDRGETQYF. For the CDR3, the DNA is TGTGCCAGCTCACATCGGGACCGGGGGGAGACCCAGTACTTC. The full variable domain, in which reference TRBV18 and TRBJ2-5 provide the parts outside the CDR3, is NAGVMQNPRHLVRRRGQEARLRCSPMKGHSHVYWYRQLPEEGLKFMVYLQKENIIDESGMPKERFSAEFPKEGPSILRIQQVVRGDSAAYFCASSHRDRGETQYFGPGTRLLVL.

The rearrangement uses TRBV6-5 and TRBJ1-2; TRBD1 matches 8 bases. CDR3 length: 15 amino acids. Germline CDR1 is MNHEY and CDR2 is SVGAGI. The junction had 14 bases not matched to a gene; V was cut back by 7 bases and J by 7 bases. CDR3 DNA sequence: TGTGCCAGCAATCCGGCCCAGGGGGCTGGGCGTGGCTACACCTTC. It encodes CASNPAQGAGRGYTF.

This clone was seen only a few times. Other DNA sequences in this sample translate to the same CDR3. The chain has TRBV5-1 and TRBJ1-1; D uncertain. V lost 0 bases and J lost 1, with 4 bases in between. Germline V gene data show CDR1 as SGHRS and CDR2 as YFSETQ. This CDR3 spans 13 amino acids. Here the CDR3 reads CASSLDTNTEAFF. The CDR3 DNA is TGCGCCAGCAGCTTGGACACGAACACTGAAGCTTTCTTT.

The V and J genes are TRBV19 and TRBJ2-1; 8 bases are shared with TRBD2. The trim removed 7 bases at V and 7 bases at J, leaving 9 bases unmatched. Per the germline V gene, CDR1 is LNHDA and CDR2 is SQIVND (reference sequence). The length of the CDR3 is 14 residues. CDR3 in DNA: TGTGCCAGTAAAAAGGCGGGAGGTGAGAATGAGCAGTTCTTC. The encoded protein is CASKKAGGENEQFF.

In DNA, the CDR3 is TGTGCCAGCACCACTGGAGGTTTCCACGAGCAGTACTTC. Translation: CASTTGGFHEQYF. The chain combines TRBV28 with TRBJ2-7; weak D call: TRBD2 (5 bases). CDR1 is MDHEN, CDR2 SYDVKM, per germline. V lost 7 bases and J lost 5, with 15 bases in between. The CDR3 contains 13 residues.

The chain carries TRBV28 and TRBJ2-7; D remains ambiguous. Trimming left V 3 bases short and J 3 bases short, with 12 bases between. Germline assignment: CDR1 MDHEN and CDR2 SYDVKM. There are 14 residues in the CDR3. Written as DNA, the CDR3 is TGTGCCAGCAGTTTCCCGGGTACGAGCTACGAGCAGTACTTC. Protein: CASSFPGTSYEQYF.

CDR3: CASSHHTEVQETQYF. CDR3 DNA: TGCGCCAGCAGCCATCATACAGAGGTCCAAGAGACCCAGTACTTC. This rearrangement joins TRBV4-1 to TRBJ2-5; D is unresolved. Germline values: CDR1 MGHRA, CDR2 YSYEKL. CDR3 length: 15 residues. V was pared by 3 bases and J by 1 base, with 12 bases between.

V and J are TRBV7-9 and TRBJ2-5, with 10 bases identical to TRBD2. The CDR3 spans 15 residues. After removal of 1 base from V and 5 bases from J, the junction contained 4 bases not matched to a gene. Germline CDR1 reads SEHNR; CDR2 reads FQNEAQ (reference sequence). The CDR3 sequence is CASSLGSSGSETQYF. In DNA, the CDR3 is TGTGCCAGCAGCTTAGGGTCTAGCGGGAGCGAGACCCAGTACTTC. Using reference TRBV7-9 and TRBJ2-5 for the parts outside the CDR3, the full variable domain is DTGVSQNPRHKITKRGQNVTFRCDPISEHNRLYWYRQTLGQGPEFLTYFQNEAQLEKSRLLSDRFSAERPKGSFSTLEIQRTEQGDSAMYLCASSLGSSGSETQYFGPGTRLLVL.